Listed here is a single T cell receptor (beta chain). Its specificity is unknown. All of the isolated RNA was reverse transcribed, so expressed TCRB transcripts were sequenced. Measured with immunoSEQ multiplex PCR; TCRdb has only the in-frame clones, and not every one. In the table there are 640,000 or so clones, over 13% of which are singletons. This sample stems from a study of beta chain features in type 1 diabetes. Study background: Patient and healthy donor groups were alike in age, gender and cell yields. Sorted cells examined across all samples numbered 107,917,701. Study findings and constraints: There was a moderate but significant shortening of TCRB CDR3s in all four CD4+ subsets of Type 1 diabetes patients. Sequencing used cDNA, and cells with high TCR expression could therefore be over-represented.

The germline gives CDR1 MGHRA, CDR2 YSYEKL. The CDR3 has 15 residues. V lost 1 base and J 9 bases, leaving 18 bases between the germline ends. Every single donor gave one heparinised blood draw, and these averaged about 110 mL. Material for sequencing was naive CD4+ T cells from blood. The genes are TRBV4-1 and TRBJ1-1; TRBD1 is a possible D gene (5 bases). This sequence was found in a man younger than 35 with type 1 diabetes. The CDR3 sequence: CASSQGEVEGIQAFF. The CDR3 region has the DNA TGCGCCAGCAGCCAAGGGGAAGTTGAGGGGATTCAAGCTTTCTTT.